This T cell receptor (beta chain) was sequenced in a study of blood T cell repertoires in COVID-19. In the study overall: Sites in the United States, Italy and Spain provided acute and convalescent COVID-19 samples. The analysed material was cDNA or gDNA that came from T cells, B-cell-depleted T cells, or PBMCs.

Original handling: Estimates of nucleated cell counts were drawn from the amplification of reference gene primers. TCRdb's copy holds only in-frame clones and misses some; the assay was immunoSEQ multiplex PCR. Clone size and V and J calls were adopted from that table, with D and trimming inferred from the DNA. This table has some 80,000 clones, approximately 87% appearing once. This clone has only one observation. Germline loops: CDR1 LGHNA, CDR2 YSLEER. There are 17 residues in the CDR3. Losses at the gene ends were 0 bases for V and 6 bases for J; bases not matched to a gene: 8. The chain links TRBV4-3 to TRBJ2-3; 11 positions agree with TRBD2. The sample was peripheral blood. This TCR was recovered from a human donor in a cohort sampled during active COVID-19. The CDR3 DNA is TGCGCCAGCAGCCAAGATCGAGGTAGCGGGGGGGCGGATACGCAGTATTTT. Protein sequence: CASSQDRGSGGADTQYF.